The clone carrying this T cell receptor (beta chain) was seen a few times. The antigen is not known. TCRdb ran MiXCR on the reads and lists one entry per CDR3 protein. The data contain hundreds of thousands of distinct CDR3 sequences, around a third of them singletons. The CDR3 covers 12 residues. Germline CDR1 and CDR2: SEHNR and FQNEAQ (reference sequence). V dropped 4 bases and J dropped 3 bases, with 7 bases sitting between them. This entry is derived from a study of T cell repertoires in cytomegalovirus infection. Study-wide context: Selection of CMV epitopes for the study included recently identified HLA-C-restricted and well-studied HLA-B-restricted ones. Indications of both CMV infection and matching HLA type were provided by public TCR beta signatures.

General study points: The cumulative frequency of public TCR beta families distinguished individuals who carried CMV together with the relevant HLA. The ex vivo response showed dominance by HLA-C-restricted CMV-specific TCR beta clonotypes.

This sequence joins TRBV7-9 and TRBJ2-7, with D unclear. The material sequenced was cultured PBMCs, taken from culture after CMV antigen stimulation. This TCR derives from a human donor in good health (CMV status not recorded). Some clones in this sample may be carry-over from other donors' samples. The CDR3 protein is CASSSMGYEQYF. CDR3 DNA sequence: TGTGCCAGCAGCTCCATGGGCTACGAGCAGTACTTC.